These 28 T cell receptor beta chains were all obtained from the same sample, sequenced in a study of cytomegalovirus exposure and HLA in healthy donors. Primers included in the PCR were 60 Vbeta and 13 Jbeta primers. The data were produced by immunoSEQ multiplex PCR, yet TCRdb's version contains in-frame clones alone and is incomplete. In the table there are about 190,000 clones, around 86% of which are singletons. Sequenced: PBMCs. The source is a woman under 30 in good health and CMV-seronegative.

This sequence joins TRBV6-5 and TRBJ1-2; no clear D. Germline CDR1 and CDR2: MNHEY and SVGAGI. This CDR3 is built from 14 residues. Trimming shortened V by 2 bases and J by 4 bases, and 11 bases separated the two germline ends. The CDR3 DNA reads TGTGCCAGCAGTTACATTGAGGATGGCTATGGCTACACCTTC. Translated: CASSYIEDGYGYTF.

The chain is built from TRBV5-1 and TRBJ2-3; D may be TRBD2 (7 bases). Germline loops: CDR1 SGHRS, CDR2 YFSETQ. The ends were cut back, 2 bases at V and 9 bases at J, with 19 bases in the middle. There are 15 residues in the CDR3. This chain's CDR3 is CASSLSRGVGGTQYF. In nucleotides, the CDR3 is TGCGCCAGCAGCTTAAGCAGGGGCGTCGGGGGGACGCAGTATTTT.

The chain joins TRBV30 to TRBJ2-7; no definite D call. CDR1 and CDR2 (germline): GTSNPN, SVGIG (reference sequence). The CDR3 totals 14 residues. V lost 2 bases and J 0 bases, leaving 11 bases between the germline ends. The CDR3 DNA sequence: TGTGCCTGGAGTTTGCTCCTACCCTCCTACGAGCAGTACTTC. Translated: CAWSLLLPSYEQYF.

The rearrangement joins TRBV10-2 to TRBJ1-5, with D maybe TRBD1 (6 bases). V lost 7 bases and J 3 bases, leaving 10 bases between the germline ends. Germline V CDR1 and CDR2: WSHSY, SAAADI. The CDR3 has 13 amino acids. DNA for the CDR3: TGCGCCAGCACAGGGGCGGACAATCAGCCCCAGCATTTT. Translating it yields CASTGADNQPQHF.

The rearrangement uses TRBV9 and TRBJ2-1; 7 nucleotides align to TRBD1. CDR3 length equals 15 residues. The germline gives CDR1 SGDLS, CDR2 YYNGEE. The junction had 6 bases not matched to a gene; V was cut back by 4 bases and J by 2 bases. The DNA for the CDR3 is TGTGCCAGCAGCCCACGACAGGGAACCTACAATGAGCAGTTCTTC. It is translated as CASSPRQGTYNEQFF. The variable domain in full, with the rest retrieved from reference TRBV9 and TRBJ2-1, is DSGVTQTPKHLITATGQRVTLRCSPRSGDLSVYWYQQSLDQGLQFLIQYYNGEERAKGNILERFSAQQFPDLHSELNLSSLELGDSALYFCASSPRQGTYNEQFFGPGTRLTVL.

The chain combines TRBV5-1 with TRBJ1-1; D is unclear. CDR3 length: 15 residues. V was shortened by 0 bases and J by 1 base, with 10 bases between the two germline ends. From germline, CDR1 is SGHRS and CDR2 YFSETQ. CDR3 region: CASSLGAHRNTEAFF. The CDR3 DNA reads as TGCGCCAGCAGCTTGGGGGCCCACCGGAACACTGAAGCTTTCTTT.

This clone was observed a handful of times. A single base separates this from a much larger clone, so it may be a read error. Distinct nucleotide sequences in the sample also encode this CDR3. The chain is built from TRBV30 and TRBJ2-1, with TRBD2 identical over 8 bases. Per germline, CDR1 GTSNPN and CDR2 SVGIG (reference sequence). The CDR3 contains 15 residues. The CDR3 here is CAWLSSGPTYNEQFF. The CDR3 region has the DNA TGCGCCTGGCTTTCTAGCGGGCCTACCTACAATGAGCAGTTCTTC.

Here the CDR3 DNA reads TGTGCCAGCAGCGCAGACGGGCGGGGTGGCTACACCTTC. It translates to CASSADGRGGYTF. The V gene is TRBV5-8, the J gene TRBJ1-2; D is ambiguous. V gave up 4 bases and J gave up 7 bases, with 14 bases separating them. The germline V gene encodes CDR1 SGHTS and CDR2 YDEGEE. This CDR3 has 13 amino acids. Full variable domain (outside the CDR3, taken from reference TRBV5-8 and TRBJ1-2): EAGVTQSPTHLIKTRGQQATLRCSPISGHTSVYWYQQALGLGLQFLLWYDEGEERNRGNFPPRFSGRQFPNYSSELNVNALELEDSALYLCASSADGRGGYTFGSGTRLTVV.

The V and J genes are TRBV5-5 and TRBJ1-1; TRBD1 is a possible D gene (5 bases). The CDR3 length is 15 residues. Deletions cut 0 bases from V and 3 bases from J, with 12 bases between. Germline V CDR1 and CDR2: SGHKS, YYEKEE (reference sequence). The CDR3 DNA reads as TGTGCCAGCAGCTTGGGGGGGGAATCTTACACTGAAGCTTTCTTT. Its translation: CASSLGGESYTEAFF. The complete variable domain, with remaining parts taken from reference TRBV5-5 and TRBJ1-1, reads DAGVTQSPTHLIKTRGQQVTLRCSPISGHKSVSWYQQVLGQGPQFIFQYYEKEERGRGNFPDRFSARQFPNYSSELNVNALLLGDSALYLCASSLGGESYTEAFFGQGTRLTVV.

This chain joins TRBV29-1 and TRBJ1-1; D uncertain. The germline CDR1 and CDR2 sequences are SQVTM and ANQGSEA. Trimming removed 7 bases at V and 3 bases at J, with 6 bases between. This CDR3 is 10 amino acids long. DNA of the CDR3: TGCAGCGCCGCGGACACTGAAGCTTTCTTT. Encoded protein: CSAADTEAFF.

The rearrangement joins TRBV30 to TRBJ1-5; 7 bases match TRBD1. The CDR3 runs to 14 residues. J lost 6 bases, V lost 0 bases, and 5 bases had no gene match. The germline V gene encodes CDR1 GTSNPN and CDR2 SVGIG (reference sequence). This CDR3 is CAWSVTGLAQPQHF. Written as DNA, the CDR3 is TGTGCCTGGAGTGTGACAGGGCTAGCTCAGCCCCAGCATTTT.

The rearrangement links TRBV5-5 to TRBJ1-2; 8 nucleotides line up with TRBD1. Germline V gives CDR1 SGHKS, CDR2 YYEKEE (reference sequence). V dropped 4 bases and J dropped 2; count of bases not matched to a gene: 10. CDR3 size: 16 residues. The CDR3 region has the DNA TGTGCCAGCAGCCCTTACCGGACAGGGACGAACTATGGCTACACCTTC. This codes for CASSPYRTGTNYGYTF.

The rearrangement joins TRBV19 to TRBJ1-4; D ambiguous. Trimming left V 1 base short and J 14 bases short, with 17 bases between. The germline V gene encodes CDR1 LNHDA and CDR2 SQIVND (reference sequence). This CDR3 is built from 14 residues. In DNA form, the CDR3 reads TGTGCCAGTAGTATAGTTGGACCGGGAAGGAAGCTGTTTTTT. It codes for CASSIVGPGRKLFF.

V and J are TRBV2 and TRBJ2-3; tentative D call: TRBD1 (6 bases). Per germline, CDR1 SNHLY and CDR2 FYNNEI. Trimming left V 4 bases short and J 4 bases short, with 15 bases between. The CDR3 extends over 15 amino acids. CDR3 protein: CASSGGQARADTQYF. The CDR3 coding sequence is TGTGCCAGCAGTGGGGGGCAGGCACGGGCAGATACGCAGTATTTT. Full variable domain (rest looked up from reference TRBV2 and TRBJ2-3): EPEVTQTPSHQVTQMGQEVILRCVPISNHLYFYWYRQILGQKVEFLVSFYNNEISEKSEIFDDQFSVERPDGSNFTLKIRSTKLEDSAMYFCASSGGQARADTQYFGPGTRLTVL.

V usage is TRBV11-2 and J usage is TRBJ2-3, with D tentatively TRBD2 (5 bases). Trimming cost V 7 bases and J 2 bases, with 10 bases left between them. CDR3 length: 13 amino acids. Looked up from germline, CDR1 is SGHAT and CDR2 is FQNNGV. CDR3 loop: CASTVGVTDTQYF. CDR3 DNA: TGTGCCAGCACTGTCGGGGTCACAGATACGCAGTATTTT.

Details on this clone: Being one base from a much bigger clone, this may be a read error. The chain carries TRBV27 and TRBJ1-6, with TRBD1 matching over 7 bases. This CDR3 has 13 residues. J was trimmed by 6 bases and V by 8 bases; bases with no gene match: 4. From germline, CDR1 is MNHEY and CDR2 SMNVEV (reference sequence). The CDR3 DNA reads as TGTGCCAGCCGGGACAGCCTTAATTCACCCCTCCACTTT. This codes for CASRDSLNSPLHF.

The J gene is TRBJ2-7, the V gene TRBV5-4; the match to TRBD2 covers 16 bases. Germline assignment: CDR1 SGHNT and CDR2 YYREEE (reference sequence). Trimming cost V 4 bases and J 6 bases; bases outside gene matches: 4. The CDR3 loop spans 15 amino acids. CDR3 coding DNA: TGTGCCAGCAGCCCGGGACTAGCGGGAGGGCGCGAGCAGTACTTC. It specifies CASSPGLAGGREQYF. Supplemented by reference TRBV5-4 and TRBJ2-7, the full variable domain reads ETGVTQSPTHLIKTRGQQVTLRCSSQSGHNTVSWYQQALGQGPQFIFQYYREEENGRGNFPPRFSGLQFPNYSSELNVNALELDDSALYLCASSPGLAGGREQYFGPGTRLTVT.

Regarding this clone: A read error may produce the germline difference seen at one junction end. The rearrangement joins TRBV20-1 to TRBJ1-6; D unclear. The germline gives CDR1 DFQATT, CDR2 SNEGSKA (reference sequence). This CDR3 comprises 11 residues. The CDR3 sequence is CSARLDSLLHF. As DNA, the CDR3 is TGCAGTGCTAGGCTTGATTCACTCCTCCACTTT.

This clone was seen only once. The CDR3 DNA reads TGCGCCAGCAGCTTGTTATCTACAGGGGGGTATGGCTACACCTTC. The encoded protein is CASSLLSTGGYGYTF. The V gene is TRBV5-1, the J gene TRBJ1-2, with TRBD1 matching over 8 bases. V was pared by 1 base and J by 5 bases, with 7 bases of the junction left unmatched. The CDR3 consists of 15 residues. Germline V gives CDR1 SGHRS, CDR2 YFSETQ. Drawing the rest from reference TRBV5-1 and TRBJ1-2, the complete variable domain is KAGVTQTPRYLIKTRGQQVTLSCSPISGHRSVSWYQQTPGQGLQFLFEYFSETQRNKGNFPGRFSGRQFSNSRSEMNVSTLELGDSALYLCASSLLSTGGYGYTFGSGTRLTVV.

The chain recombines TRBV4-2 with TRBJ2-7, with 13 bases aligning to TRBD2. The CDR3 length is 17 residues. With V trimmed by 1 base and J by 3 bases, 6 bases remained unmatched. The germline V gene encodes CDR1 LGHNA and CDR2 YNFKEQ. The CDR3 region has the DNA TGTGCCAGCAGCCAAGCACTCCGGACTAGCGGGGGCTACGAGCAGTACTTC. Protein product: CASSQALRTSGGYEQYF.

The rearrangement uses TRBV6-5 and TRBJ1-2; TRBD1 is a possible D gene (6 bases). This CDR3 is built from 14 residues. Trimming took off 6 bases at V and 5 bases at J, with 16 bases between the two ends. The germline gives CDR1 MNHEY, CDR2 SVGAGI. The CDR3 coding sequence is TGTGCCAGCAGCGCAAACAGGGTTGTGTATGGCTACACCTTC. Amino acid sequence: CASSANRVVYGYTF.

The chain uses TRBV19 and TRBJ1-5, with D tentatively TRBD1 (5 bases). V gave up 5 bases and J gave up 7 bases, with 15 bases separating them. Looked up from germline, CDR1 is LNHDA and CDR2 is SQIVND (reference sequence). The CDR3 contains 14 residues. CDR3 sequence (DNA): TGTGCCAGTAGTTTACCAGGGTCTCGCCAGCCCCAGCATTTT. Translating it yields CASSLPGSRQPQHF.

This chain connects TRBV6-5 to TRBJ1-1; D not resolved. The CDR3 runs to 15 residues. CDR1 is MNHEY and CDR2 is SVGAGI in the germline V gene. V lost 1 base and J 0 bases, leaving 9 bases between the germline ends. The CDR3 region is CASSYLTPLNTEAFF. The CDR3 nucleotides read TGTGCCAGCAGTTACTTAACACCTTTGAACACTGAAGCTTTCTTT.

The rearrangement links TRBV27 to TRBJ2-4, with D unclear. CDR1 MNHEY and CDR2 SMNVEV come from the germline V gene (reference sequence). The CDR3 loop spans 15 amino acids. V lost 6 bases, J lost 0 bases, and 12 bases lay in between. CDR3 DNA sequence: TGTGCCAGCAGATACCCCAGAATAGCCAAAAACATTCAGTACTTC. This gives the protein CASRYPRIAKNIQYF.

This chain joins TRBV9 and TRBJ2-3; 8 bases fit TRBD1. The CDR3 runs to 15 residues. Germline CDR1 and CDR2: SGDLS and YYNGEE. V was pared by 4 bases and J by 5 bases, with 9 bases of the junction left unmatched. This chain's CDR3 is CASSQGQALGDTQYF. CDR3 DNA: TGTGCCAGCAGCCAGGGACAGGCCTTGGGAGATACGCAGTATTTT.

V is TRBV9 and J is TRBJ1-5; 9 bases are a match to TRBD1. Trimming removed 3 bases from V and 10 bases from J; junction bases left unmatched: 5. The CDR3 spans 13 residues. Per the germline V gene, CDR1 is SGDLS and CDR2 is YYNGEE. For the CDR3, the DNA is TGTGCCAGCAGCGGACAGGGGGATGAACCCCAGCATTTT. Residues: CASSGQGDEPQHF. Full variable domain (rest looked up from reference TRBV9 and TRBJ1-5): DSGVTQTPKHLITATGQRVTLRCSPRSGDLSVYWYQQSLDQGLQFLIQYYNGEERAKGNILERFSAQQFPDLHSELNLSSLELGDSALYFCASSGQGDEPQHFGDGTRLSIL.

This clone was detected a few times. The J gene is TRBJ1-2, the V gene TRBV6-1; the match to TRBD1 covers 9 bases. In germline, CDR1 is MNHNS, CDR2 SASEGT. CDR3 length: 15 amino acids. V lost 2 bases to trimming and J lost 7 bases; unmatched junction nucleotides: 8. In nucleotides, the CDR3 is TGTGCCAGCAGTGAATGGAGGACAGGGGTTCCTGGCTACACCTTC. Translation: CASSEWRTGVPGYTF.

This clone turned up a few times. V and J are TRBV11-2 and TRBJ1-1, with a possible D match to TRBD1 (6 bases). Trimming stripped 1 base from V and 1 base from J, with 19 bases between. This CDR3 has 18 amino acids. Germline V CDR1 and CDR2: SGHAT, FQNNGV. The chain's CDR3 is CASSLGAYDDRRNTEAFF. The CDR3 bases are TGTGCCAGCAGCTTAGGGGCCTATGACGACAGGAGGAACACTGAAGCTTTCTTT.